The clone carrying this T cell receptor beta chain was detected a few times. The library targeted TCRbeta and was prepared with unique molecular identifiers. MiXCR, applied by TCRdb to the PCR reads, yields one record per CDR3 protein. The data show nearly 400,000 distinct CDR3 sequences, over 20% seen once. The data belong to a study of T-cell reconstitution after alpha-beta-depleted transplantation in children. CDR1 is MDHEN, CDR2 SYDVKM, per germline. Trimming removed 8 bases from V and 6 bases from J; junction bases left unmatched: 13. This CDR3 has 15 amino acids. This sample comprised PBMCs from the stem cell graft donor, obtained from the stem cell graft. The clonotype comes from a human donor who donated a stem cell graft to a child with acute myeloid leukemia. V gene TRBV28 combines with J gene TRBJ2-7, with TRBD1 matching 10 bases. Written as DNA, the CDR3 is TGTGCCAGCCAGGAGAGGGACAGGGGCCTCTCCGAGCAGTACTTC. Its protein is CASQERDRGLSEQYF.